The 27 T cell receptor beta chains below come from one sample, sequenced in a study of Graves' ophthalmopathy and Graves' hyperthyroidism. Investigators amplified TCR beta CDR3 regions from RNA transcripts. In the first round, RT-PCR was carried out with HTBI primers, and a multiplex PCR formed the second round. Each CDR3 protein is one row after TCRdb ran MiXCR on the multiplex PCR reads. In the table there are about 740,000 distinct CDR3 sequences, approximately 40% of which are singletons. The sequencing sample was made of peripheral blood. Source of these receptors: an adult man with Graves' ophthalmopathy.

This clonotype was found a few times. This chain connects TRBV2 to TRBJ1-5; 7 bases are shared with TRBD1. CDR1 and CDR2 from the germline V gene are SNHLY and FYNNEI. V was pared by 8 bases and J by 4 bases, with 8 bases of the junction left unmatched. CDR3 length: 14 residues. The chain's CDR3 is CASGQSQGNQPQHF. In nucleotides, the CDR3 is TGTGCCAGCGGCCAATCACAGGGGAATCAGCCCCAGCATTTT.

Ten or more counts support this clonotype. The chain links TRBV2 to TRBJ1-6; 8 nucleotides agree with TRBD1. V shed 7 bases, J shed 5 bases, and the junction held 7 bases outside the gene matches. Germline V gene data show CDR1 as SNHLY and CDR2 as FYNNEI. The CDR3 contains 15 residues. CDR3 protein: CASMKDRADNSPLHF. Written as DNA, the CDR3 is TGTGCCAGCATGAAGGACAGGGCGGATAATTCACCCCTCCACTTT. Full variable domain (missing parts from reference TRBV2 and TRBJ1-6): EPEVTQTPSHQVTQMGQEVILRCVPISNHLYFYWYRQILGQKVEFLVSFYNNEISEKSEIFDDQFSVERPDGSNFTLKIRSTKLEDSAMYFCASMKDRADNSPLHFGNGTRLTVT.

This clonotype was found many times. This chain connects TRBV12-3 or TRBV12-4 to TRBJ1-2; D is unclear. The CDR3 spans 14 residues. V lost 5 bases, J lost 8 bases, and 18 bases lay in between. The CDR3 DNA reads TGTGCCAGCAGTCCGCCTGAGGGTGGCGGGGGCTACACCTTC. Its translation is CASSPPEGGGGYTF.

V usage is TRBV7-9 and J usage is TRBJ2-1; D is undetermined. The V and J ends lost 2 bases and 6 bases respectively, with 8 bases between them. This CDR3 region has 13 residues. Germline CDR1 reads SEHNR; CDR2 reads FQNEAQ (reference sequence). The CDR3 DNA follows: TGTGCCAGCAGCTTAATACCGGGCAATGAGCAGTTCTTC. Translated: CASSLIPGNEQFF.

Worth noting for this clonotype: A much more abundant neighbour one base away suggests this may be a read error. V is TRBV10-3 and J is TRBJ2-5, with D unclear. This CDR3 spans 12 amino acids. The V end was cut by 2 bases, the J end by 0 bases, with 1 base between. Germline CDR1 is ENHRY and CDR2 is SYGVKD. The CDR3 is CAISEDQETQYF. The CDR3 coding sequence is TGTGCCATCAGTGAGGACCAAGAGACCCAGTACTTC.

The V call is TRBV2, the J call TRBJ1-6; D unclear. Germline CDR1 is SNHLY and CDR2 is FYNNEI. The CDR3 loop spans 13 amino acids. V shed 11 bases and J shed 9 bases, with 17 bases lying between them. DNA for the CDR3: TGTGCCTGGAGTGAAGGGAGTGGTTCACCCCTCCACTTT. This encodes CAWSEGSGSPLHF.

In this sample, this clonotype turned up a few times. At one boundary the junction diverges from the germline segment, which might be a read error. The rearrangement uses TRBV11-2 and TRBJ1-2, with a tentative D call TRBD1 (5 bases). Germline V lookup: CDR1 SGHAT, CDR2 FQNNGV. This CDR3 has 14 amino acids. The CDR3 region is CASSLRDGEYGYTF. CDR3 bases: TGCGCCAGCAGCCTCCGGGACGGGGAGTATGGCTACACCTTC. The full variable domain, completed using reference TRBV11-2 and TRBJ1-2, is EAGVAQSPRYKIIEKRQSVAFWCNPISGHATLYWYQQILGQGPKLLIQFQNNGVVDDSQLPKDRFSAERLKGVDSTLKIQPAKLEDSAVYLCASSLRDGEYGYTFGSGTRLTVV.

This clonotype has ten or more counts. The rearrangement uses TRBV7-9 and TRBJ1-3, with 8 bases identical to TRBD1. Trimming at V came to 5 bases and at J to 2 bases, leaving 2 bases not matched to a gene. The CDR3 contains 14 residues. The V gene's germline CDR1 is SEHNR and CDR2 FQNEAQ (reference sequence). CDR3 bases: TGTGCCAGCAGCGAACAGGGGGCTGGAAACACCATATATTTT. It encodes CASSEQGAGNTIYF.

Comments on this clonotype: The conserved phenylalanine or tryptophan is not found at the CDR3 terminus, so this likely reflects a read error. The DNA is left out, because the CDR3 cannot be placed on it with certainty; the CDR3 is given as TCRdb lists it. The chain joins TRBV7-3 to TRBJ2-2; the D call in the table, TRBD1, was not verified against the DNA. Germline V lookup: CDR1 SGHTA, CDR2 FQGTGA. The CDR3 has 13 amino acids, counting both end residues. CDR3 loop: CASSLAGTGELFP.

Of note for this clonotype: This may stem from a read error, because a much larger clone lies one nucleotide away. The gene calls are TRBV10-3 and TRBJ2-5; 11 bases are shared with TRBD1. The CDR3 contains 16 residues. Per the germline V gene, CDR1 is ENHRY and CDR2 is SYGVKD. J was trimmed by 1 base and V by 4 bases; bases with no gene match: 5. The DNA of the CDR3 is TGTGCCATCAGTGGCAGGACAGGGGGCTGCCAAGAGACCCAGTACTTC. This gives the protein CAISGRTGGCQETQYF.

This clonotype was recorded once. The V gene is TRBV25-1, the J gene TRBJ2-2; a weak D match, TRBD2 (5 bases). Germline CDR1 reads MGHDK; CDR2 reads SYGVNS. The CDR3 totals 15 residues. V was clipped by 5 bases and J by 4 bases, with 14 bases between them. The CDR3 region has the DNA TGTGCCAGCAGTTTAGCGCTGGGATCCACCGGGGAGCTGTTTTTT. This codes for CASSLALGSTGELFF.

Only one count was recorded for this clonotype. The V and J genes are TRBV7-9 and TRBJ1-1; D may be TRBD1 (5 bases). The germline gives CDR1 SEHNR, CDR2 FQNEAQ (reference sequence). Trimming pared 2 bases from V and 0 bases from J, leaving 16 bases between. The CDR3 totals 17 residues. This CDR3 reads CASSLIAGGIMNTEAFF. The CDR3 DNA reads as TGTGCCAGCAGCTTAATAGCCGGGGGAATCATGAACACTGAAGCTTTCTTT.

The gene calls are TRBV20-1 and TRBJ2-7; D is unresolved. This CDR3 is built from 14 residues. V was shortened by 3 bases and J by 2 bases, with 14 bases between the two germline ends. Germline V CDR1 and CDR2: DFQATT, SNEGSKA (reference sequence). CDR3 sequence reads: CSARWGVSAYEQYF. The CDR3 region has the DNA TGCAGTGCTAGGTGGGGTGTTTCGGCCTACGAGCAGTACTTC.

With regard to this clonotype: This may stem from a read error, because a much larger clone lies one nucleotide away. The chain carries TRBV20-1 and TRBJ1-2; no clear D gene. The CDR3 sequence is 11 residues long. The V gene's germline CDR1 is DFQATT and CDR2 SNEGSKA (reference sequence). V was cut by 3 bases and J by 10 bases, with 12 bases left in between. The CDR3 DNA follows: TGCAGTGCTAGTGGGGTTACGGACTACACCTTC. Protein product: CSASGVTDYTF.

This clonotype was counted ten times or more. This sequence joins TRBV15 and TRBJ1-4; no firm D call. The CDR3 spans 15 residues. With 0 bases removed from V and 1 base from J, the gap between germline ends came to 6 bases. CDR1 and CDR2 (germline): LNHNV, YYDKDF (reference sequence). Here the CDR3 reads CATSRDSGTNEKLFF. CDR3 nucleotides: TGTGCCACCAGCAGAGATAGCGGAACTAATGAAAAACTGTTTTTT.

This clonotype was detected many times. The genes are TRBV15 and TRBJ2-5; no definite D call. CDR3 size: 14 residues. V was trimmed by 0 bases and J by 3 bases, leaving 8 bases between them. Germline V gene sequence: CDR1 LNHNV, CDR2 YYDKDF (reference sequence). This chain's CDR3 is CATSRDKLKETQYF. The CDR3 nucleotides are TGTGCCACCAGCAGAGATAAGCTTAAAGAGACCCAGTACTTC.

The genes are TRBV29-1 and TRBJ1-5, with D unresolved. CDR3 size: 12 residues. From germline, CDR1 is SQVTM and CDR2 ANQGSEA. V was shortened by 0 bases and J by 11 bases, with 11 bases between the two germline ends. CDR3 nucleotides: TGCAGCGTTGAAGATGGCGGCGGGGCCCAGCATTTT. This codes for CSVEDGGGAQHF. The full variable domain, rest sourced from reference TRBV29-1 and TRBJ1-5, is SAVISQKPSRDICQRGTSLTIQCQVDSQVTMMFWYRQQPGQSLTLIATANQGSEATYESGFVIDKFPISRPNLTFSTLTVSNMSPEDSSIYLCSVEDGGGAQHFGDGTRLSIL.

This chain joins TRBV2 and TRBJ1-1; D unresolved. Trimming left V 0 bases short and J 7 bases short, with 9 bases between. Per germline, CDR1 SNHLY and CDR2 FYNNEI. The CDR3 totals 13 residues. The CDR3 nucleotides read TGTGCCAGCAGTGAAGCTAGGCTGGATGAAGCTTTCTTT. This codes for CASSEARLDEAFF.

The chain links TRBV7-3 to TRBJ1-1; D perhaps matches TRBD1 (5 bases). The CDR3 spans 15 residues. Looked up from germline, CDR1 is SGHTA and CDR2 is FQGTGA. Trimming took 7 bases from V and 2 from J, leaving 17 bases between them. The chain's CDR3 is CASTQTWGGNTEAFF. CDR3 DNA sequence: TGTGCCAGCACCCAAACGTGGGGGGGAAACACTGAAGCTTTCTTT.

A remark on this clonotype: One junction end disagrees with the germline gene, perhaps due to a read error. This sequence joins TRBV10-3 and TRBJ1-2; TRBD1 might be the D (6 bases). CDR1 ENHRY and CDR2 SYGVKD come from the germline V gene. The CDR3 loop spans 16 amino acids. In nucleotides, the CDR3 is TGTGCCAGCAGTCTCACGTCGGACAGCGATAACTATGGCTACACCTTC. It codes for CASSLTSDSDNYGYTF.

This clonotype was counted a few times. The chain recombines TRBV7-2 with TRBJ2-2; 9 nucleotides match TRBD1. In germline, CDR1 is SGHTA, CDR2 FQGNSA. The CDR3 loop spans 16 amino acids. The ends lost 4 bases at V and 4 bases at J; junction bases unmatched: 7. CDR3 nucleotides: TGTGCCAGCAGCTCCGGGACAGGGTTTGGCACCGGGGAGCTGTTTTTT. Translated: CASSSGTGFGTGELFF. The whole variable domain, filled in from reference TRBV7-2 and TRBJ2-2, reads GAGVSQSPSNKVTEKGKDVELRCDPISGHTALYWYRQSLGQGLEFLIYFQGNSAPDKSGLPSDRFSAERTGGSVSTLTIQRTQQEDSAVYLCASSSGTGFGTGELFFGEGSRLTVL.

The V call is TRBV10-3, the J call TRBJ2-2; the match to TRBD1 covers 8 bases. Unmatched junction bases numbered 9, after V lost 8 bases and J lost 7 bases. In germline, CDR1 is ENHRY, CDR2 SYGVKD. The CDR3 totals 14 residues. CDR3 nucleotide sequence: TGTGCCATCGGAAACAGGGGGTCGGGCGGGGAGCTGTTTTTT. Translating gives CAIGNRGSGGELFF.

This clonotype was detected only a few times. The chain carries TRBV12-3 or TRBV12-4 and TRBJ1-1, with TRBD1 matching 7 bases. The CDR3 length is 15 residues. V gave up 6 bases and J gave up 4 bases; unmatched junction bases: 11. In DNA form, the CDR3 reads TGTGCCAGCAGGACTCCCGGGACAGTAGCCACTGAAGCTTTCTTT. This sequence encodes CASRTPGTVATEAFF.

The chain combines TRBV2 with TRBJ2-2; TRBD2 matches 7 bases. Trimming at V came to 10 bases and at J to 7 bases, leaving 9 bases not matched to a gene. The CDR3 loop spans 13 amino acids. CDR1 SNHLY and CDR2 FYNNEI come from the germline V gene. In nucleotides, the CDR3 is TGTGCCATCAGCGGGACGGACAACGGGGAGCTGTTTTTT. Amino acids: CAISGTDNGELFF. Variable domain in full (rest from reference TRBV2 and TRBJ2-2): EPEVTQTPSHQVTQMGQEVILRCVPISNHLYFYWYRQILGQKVEFLVSFYNNEISEKSEIFDDQFSVERPDGSNFTLKIRSTKLEDSAMYFCAISGTDNGELFFGEGSRLTVL.

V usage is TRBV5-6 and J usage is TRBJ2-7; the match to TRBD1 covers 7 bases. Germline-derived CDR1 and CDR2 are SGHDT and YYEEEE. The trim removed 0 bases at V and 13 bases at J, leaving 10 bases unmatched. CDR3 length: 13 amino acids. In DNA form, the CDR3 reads TGTGCCAGCAGCTTGGGTCAGGGGGTGATGGCCTACTTC. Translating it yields CASSLGQGVMAYF.

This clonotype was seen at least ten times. CDR3 sequence: CASSLARGGRTNTEAFF. The CDR3 coding sequence is TGTGCCAGCAGCTTAGCCCGAGGGGGCCGAACGAACACTGAAGCTTTCTTT. This chain links TRBV7-9 with TRBJ1-1; TRBD1 aligns across 7 bases. Germline CDR1 SEHNR, CDR2 FQNEAQ (reference sequence). Losses at the gene ends were 0 bases for V and 1 base for J; bases not matched to a gene: 8. This CDR3 is built from 17 residues.

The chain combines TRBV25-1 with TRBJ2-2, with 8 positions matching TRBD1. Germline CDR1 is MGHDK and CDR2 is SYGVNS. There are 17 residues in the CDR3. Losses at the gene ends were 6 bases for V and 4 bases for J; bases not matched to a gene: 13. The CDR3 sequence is CASSVGLDRAVTGELFF. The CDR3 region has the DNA TGTGCCAGCAGCGTGGGTCTGGACAGGGCGGTCACCGGGGAGCTGTTTTTT.